A selection of T cell receptor beta chains follows, all from one sample in a study of shared clonotypes between healthy human individuals. Sequencing was performed with immunoSEQ multiplex PCR; in TCRdb, only in-frame clones are kept and a portion is missing. The sample includes some 1,900,000 clones, about 95% of them seen just once. The source material was naive CD8+ T cells sorted from blood. The receptors originated from a man younger than 35 in good health. Both conserved end residues are part of each CDR3. D genes are given only for firm matches. Clone size appears in some rows only: once, few, many, or a class for an expanded clone.

d_gene,abundance,v_gene,j_gene,CDR3nt,CDR3aa
-,-,TRBV28,TRBJ1-3,TGTGCCAGCAGTTCCTACACCTTGAGCTCTGGAAACACCATATATTTT,CASSSYTLSSGNTIYF
-,-,TRBV28,TRBJ2-7,TGTGCCAGCGCTCACGGGACGGAGACCTACGAGCAGTACTTC,CASAHGTETYEQYF
TRBD1,-,TRBV5-4,TRBJ1-1,TGTGCCAGCAGCTGGGACAGCCCCCCTGAAGCTTTCTTT,CASSWDSPPEAFF
-,-,TRBV25-1,TRBJ2-5,TGTGCCAGCAGTGAACTTTTGGGACTTGACGATCAAGAGACCCAGTACTTC,CASSELLGLDDQETQYF
-,-,TRBV7-2,TRBJ2-5,TGTGCCAGCAGCTTAGTCCTCGGAGGGTGGGAAGAGACCCAGTACTTC,CASSLVLGGWEETQYF
TRBD1,-,TRBV28,TRBJ2-7,TGTGCCAGCAGTTTTGAGGGGGCGGTTTGGCAGTACTTC,CASSFEGAVWQYF
TRBD2,-,TRBV6-6,TRBJ2-3,TGTGCCAGCAAAATGTCCGGGGGGGGGACAGATACGCAGTATTTT,CASKMSGGGTDTQYF
TRBD2,-,TRBV30,TRBJ2-7,TGTGCCTGGAGTCAACTAGCGGGGAACTACGAGCAGTACTTC,CAWSQLAGNYEQYF
-,-,TRBV9,TRBJ2-5,TGTGCCAGCAGCGGCGAGGCCCCACAAGAGACCCAGTACTTC,CASSGEAPQETQYF
-,-,TRBV7-2,TRBJ2-5,TGTGCCAGCAGCTTAGGGACAGCCCTTACCCAGTACTTC,CASSLGTALTQYF
-,once,TRBV29-1,TRBJ1-2,TGCAGCGTTGAAGGTCGGCTGAACTATGGCTACACCTTC,CSVEGRLNYGYTF
-,-,TRBV10-3,TRBJ2-5,TGTGCCATCAGTGAGTCGACTCGGGAGACCCAGTACTTC,CAISESTRETQYF
-,-,TRBV13,TRBJ2-7,TGTGCCAGCAGCTTGGACGGACCGTTTGGCTACGAGCAGTACTTC,CASSLDGPFGYEQYF
TRBD1,-,TRBV7-9,TRBJ2-7,TGTGCCAGCAGCGCCAGAATTACAGGGGGCGTTTACGAGCAGTACTTC,CASSARITGGVYEQYF
TRBD1,-,TRBV7-9,TRBJ2-7,TGTGCCAGCAGCTTCCGGGACAGGGGAAACGAGCAGTACTTC,CASSFRDRGNEQYF
-,-,TRBV12-2,TRBJ1-5,TGTGCAAGTCGCTCCACAGGGGGCCGTGTGGGCAATCAGCCCCAGCATTTT,CASRSTGGRVGNQPQHF
-,-,TRBV6-5,TRBJ2-3,TGTGCCAGCAGCCCGGGGCAGGGTTACACAGATACGCAGTATTTT,CASSPGQGYTDTQYF
TRBD2,once,TRBV5-8,TRBJ2-7,TGTGCCAGCAGCACTAGCGGTTCCTACGAGCAGTACTTC,CASSTSGSYEQYF
-,-,TRBV11-3,TRBJ2-1,TGTGCCAGCAGCTTAGGAAGTAGCGGTAATGAGCAGTTCTTC,CASSLGSSGNEQFF
TRBD1,-,TRBV5-4,TRBJ2-2,TGTGCCAGCAGCGAAGGGACAGGATTGGGCGGGGAGCTGTTTTTT,CASSEGTGLGGELFF
TRBD2,-,TRBV5-4,TRBJ2-5,TGTGCCAGCAGCCCCCGGACTAGCGCCGAGACCCAGTACTTC,CASSPRTSAETQYF
TRBD1,-,TRBV28,TRBJ1-5,TGTGCCAGCAGTTTATACCCAACAGGGGATCAGCCCCAGCATTTT,CASSLYPTGDQPQHF
-,-,TRBV20-1,TRBJ2-1,TGCAGTGCTGCAAGCGGAGATGAGCAGTTCTTC,CSAASGDEQFF
-,-,TRBV7-9,TRBJ2-5,TGTGCCAGCAGCTTTAGCACAGAAAAAGAGACCCAGTACTTC,CASSFSTEKETQYF
TRBD2,-,TRBV7-8,TRBJ2-3,TGTGCCAGCAGCCCGGGACTAGCGGGCGGGGAGGCAGATACGCAGTATTTT,CASSPGLAGGEADTQYF
-,-,TRBV9,TRBJ2-3,TGTGCCAGCAGCGTAGGAACTACCTCCACAGATACGCAGTATTTT,CASSVGTTSTDTQYF
-,-,TRBV19,TRBJ1-5,TGTGCCAGTAGTATAGTGGGTGGGGCTCATCAGCCCCAGCATTTT,CASSIVGGAHQPQHF
TRBD1,-,TRBV9,TRBJ1-1,TGTGCCAGCAGCGTAGAAGGGGGCCCAGAAGCTTTCTTT,CASSVEGGPEAFF